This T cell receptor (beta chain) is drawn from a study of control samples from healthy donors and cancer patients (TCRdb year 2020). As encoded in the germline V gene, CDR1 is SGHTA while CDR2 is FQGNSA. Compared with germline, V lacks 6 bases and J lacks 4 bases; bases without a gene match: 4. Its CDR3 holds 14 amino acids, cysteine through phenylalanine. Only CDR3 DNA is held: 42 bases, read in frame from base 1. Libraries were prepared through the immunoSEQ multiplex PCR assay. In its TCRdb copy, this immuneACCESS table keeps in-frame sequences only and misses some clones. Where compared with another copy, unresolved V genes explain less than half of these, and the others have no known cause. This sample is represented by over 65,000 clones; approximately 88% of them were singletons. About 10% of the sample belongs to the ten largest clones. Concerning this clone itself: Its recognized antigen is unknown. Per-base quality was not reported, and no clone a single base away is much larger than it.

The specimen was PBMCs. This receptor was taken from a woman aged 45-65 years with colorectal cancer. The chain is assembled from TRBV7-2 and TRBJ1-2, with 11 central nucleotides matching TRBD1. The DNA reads TGTGCCAGCAGGGGTGGACAGGGGGCCTATGGCTACACCTTC. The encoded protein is CASRGGQGAYGYTF.